This T cell receptor beta chain comes out of a study of radiation and T cells in renal cell carcinoma. Treatment: treatment-naive control, cytoreductive nephrectomy. Sequenced control tumors were from about 10 males and a few females, median age roughly 61. This clone turned up a few times. Its antigen is not identified. Repertoires were generated with immunoSEQ multiplex PCR, while TCRdb's copy carries only in-frame clones and drops some. The table records some 8,000 clones, roughly two thirds of them present only once. The V end was cut by 8 bases, the J end by 2 bases, with 9 bases between. Germline CDR1 KGHSH, CDR2 LQKENI. The CDR3 runs to 12 residues. Whole-study results and caveats: Irradiated tumors held more dominant CDR3 motifs than control tumors. Sampling covered only around 0.98 g of each tumor.

The chain uses TRBV18 and TRBJ1-1, with D hard to call. The specimen was tumor tissue, collected from a patient whose treatment was nephrectomy without radiotherapy. This receptor was obtained from a man aged 55 to 70 with renal cell carcinoma. The CDR3 protein is CASLRQNTEAFF. The DNA for the CDR3 is TGTGCCAGCCTTCGACAAAACACTGAAGCTTTCTTT.